The rows below give T cell receptor beta chains drawn from one sample of a study of beta chain features in type 1 diabetes. The repertoire was sequenced with immunoSEQ multiplex PCR; TCRdb's copy has only in-frame clones and lacks some. The sample carries 500,000 to 800,000 clones, 12% recorded once. The material sequenced was naive CD4+ T cells from blood. The receptors originated from a man aged 25-45 years with type 1 diabetes. CDR3s include the opening cysteine and the closing phenylalanine or tryptophan. D genes are given only for firm matches. Clone size, where shown, is once, few, many, or a class for clones that have expanded.

TRBJ1-4 | TRBV25-1 | TRBD1 | - | CASSMPTGGGEKLFF
TRBJ2-3 | TRBV30 | TRBD1 | few | CAWSGGTVNTDTQYF
TRBJ1-1 | TRBV19 | - | few | CASSISDLNTEAFF
TRBJ1-6 | TRBV2 | TRBD1 | few | CASGGQSSYNSPLHF
TRBJ2-3 | TRBV18 | - | - | CASSPRSQGTDTQYF
TRBJ2-3 | TRBV4-3 | - | few | CASSQVFGKGVLTDTQYF
TRBJ2-7 | TRBV28 | - | - | CASSLSGGAYEQYF
TRBJ2-2 | TRBV5-1 | - | - | CASSLAISTGELFF
TRBJ1-1 | TRBV5-6 | - | few | CASGLAAEAFF
TRBJ2-1 | TRBV9 | TRBD2 | - | CASSVDIRTSANNEQFF
TRBJ2-3 | TRBV7-8 | TRBD2 | few | CASSSRLAGLSTDTQYF
TRBJ2-5 | TRBV9 | - | - | CASSEGGLQETQYF
TRBJ2-1 | TRBV5-4 | TRBD2 | few | CASSLERGGSYNEQFF
TRBJ1-2 | TRBV7-9 | - | few | CASSIDSLYGYTF
TRBJ1-1 | TRBV5-4 | - | - | CASSLERGLNTEAFF
TRBJ2-5 | TRBV9 | - | - | CASNRVGQETQYF
TRBJ1-2 | TRBV10-3 | TRBD1 | - | CAISTGGAYGYTF
TRBJ2-3 | TRBV6-5 | - | few | CASSYFGGAADTQYF
TRBJ2-1 | TRBV7-2 | - | few | CASSLASYNEQFF
TRBJ1-2 | TRBV30 | - | - | CAWSGGTGWGYTF
TRBJ2-6 | TRBV5-1 | - | - | CASTLRAGANVLTF
TRBJ2-7 | TRBV29-1 | - | few | CSARQSHYEQYF
TRBJ2-1 | TRBV5-1 | TRBD2 | - | CASSLGAGVTAEQFF
TRBJ1-2 | TRBV28 | - | few | CASSLPPYGYTF
TRBJ1-4 | TRBV30 | - | few | CAWSVLVVPNEKLFF
TRBJ1-4 | TRBV7-6 | - | few | CASSGQTVATNEKLFF
TRBJ1-6 | TRBV10-1 | - | - | CASSERRGNSPLHF
TRBJ2-3 | TRBV11-3 | - | - | CASSPPDRTDTQYF
TRBJ1-2 | TRBV7-2 | TRBD1 | - | CASSHPGQGWDGYTF
TRBJ2-5 | TRBV5-4 | TRBD1 | - | CASSWGQGLFHETQYF
TRBJ1-6 | TRBV27 | - | - | CASSLSKGRDNSPLHF
TRBJ2-6 | TRBV18 | - | - | CASSPSEDSNVLTF
TRBJ1-5 | TRBV30 | - | few | CAWSAGERSNQPQHF
TRBJ2-1 | TRBV4-2 | - | - | CASSQGVSSYNEQFF
TRBJ2-1 | TRBV28 | - | many | CASSLAGTYNEQFF
TRBJ2-5 | TRBV7-2 | TRBD1 | few | CASSLDTGGGLETQYF
TRBJ2-7 | TRBV11-2 | - | - | CASSASAYNDRSSYEQYF
TRBJ1-5 | TRBV6-5 | - | - | CASSYGWGSNQPQHF
TRBJ2-5 | TRBV9 | - | few | CASSVDGSGAETQYF
TRBJ2-3 | TRBV6-6 | - | few | CASSYLTGTQYF
TRBJ2-1 | TRBV19 | - | - | CASSISNANEQFF
TRBJ2-7 | TRBV2 | TRBD1 | - | CASSGQDPYEQYF
TRBJ2-5 | TRBV7-2 | - | - | CASSLVFRETQYF
TRBJ2-7 | TRBV28 | - | - | CASSPPDGIRAPDEQYF
TRBJ2-3 | TRBV14 | - | - | CASSQDYGGGSTDTQYF
TRBJ1-3 | TRBV9 | - | - | CASSPRPNSGNTIYF
TRBJ1-1 | TRBV4-3 | - | few | CASSLARGNTEAFF
TRBJ2-7 | TRBV30 | - | few | CAWSLPAYEQYF
TRBJ2-1 | TRBV18 | - | few | CASSPASTSNEQFF
TRBJ2-5 | TRBV11-2 | TRBD1 | few | CASSNTRGQRETQYF
TRBJ1-3 | TRBV5-1 | - | - | CASSFEGNTIYF
TRBJ2-5 | TRBV7-2 | TRBD1 | few | CASSRGAGTGGETQYF
TRBJ2-1 | TRBV10-3 | - | - | CAISERGGQDEQFF
TRBJ1-2 | TRBV7-2 | TRBD1 | few | CASSRYARDRPQYGYTF
TRBJ1-5 | TRBV28 | - | - | CASSLESLGNSNQPQHF
TRBJ1-3 | TRBV9 | TRBD1 | - | CASSTGQGGNTIYF
TRBJ2-5 | TRBV19 | TRBD1 | - | CASSSGTGPQETQYF
TRBJ2-2 | TRBV7-3 | - | - | CASSLTAGSTGELFF
TRBJ1-6 | TRBV7-2 | - | - | CASSSTGPEDNSPLHF